This T cell receptor beta chain was profiled in a study of patients and donors after allogeneic stem cell transplantation. Germline V CDR1 and CDR2: DFQATT, SNEGSKA (reference sequence). CDR3 length equals 14 residues. J was trimmed by 4 bases and V by 6 bases; bases with no gene match: 8. TCRdb re-called the RT-PCR reads with MiXCR, one entry per CDR3 protein. This sample carries 900,000 to 1,000,000 distinct CDR3 sequences, approximately 19% of them seen once, and the ten largest clones take around 6%. The TCR sequence derives from a human donor who was either an allogeneic HSCT recipient or a stem cell or donor lymphocyte infusion donor (not recorded which). It is not recorded whose cells these are; they may come from a transplant donor. The sample taken for sequencing was blood, either unsorted or a sorted T cell fraction (not recorded which). The chain uses TRBV20-1 and TRBJ2-1, with 8 nucleotides matching TRBD2. The CDR3 protein is CSALGGGGYNEQFF. In DNA form, the CDR3 reads TGCAGTGCCCTGGGGGGCGGGGGGTACAATGAGCAGTTCTTC.